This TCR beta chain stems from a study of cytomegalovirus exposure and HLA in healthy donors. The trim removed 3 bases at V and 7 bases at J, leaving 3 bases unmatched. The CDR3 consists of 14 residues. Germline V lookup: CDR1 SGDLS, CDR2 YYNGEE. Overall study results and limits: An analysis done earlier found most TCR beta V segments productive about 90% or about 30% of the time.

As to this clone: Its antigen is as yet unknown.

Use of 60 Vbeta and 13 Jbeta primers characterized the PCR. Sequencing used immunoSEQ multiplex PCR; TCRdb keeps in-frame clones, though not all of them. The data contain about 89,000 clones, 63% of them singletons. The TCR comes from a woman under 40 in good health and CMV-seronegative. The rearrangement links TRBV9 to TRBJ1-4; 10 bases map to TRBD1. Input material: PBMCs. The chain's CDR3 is CASSATGGIEKLFF. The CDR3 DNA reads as TGTGCCAGCAGCGCGACAGGGGGCATTGAAAAACTGTTTTTT. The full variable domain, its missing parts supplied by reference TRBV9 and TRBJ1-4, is DSGVTQTPKHLITATGQRVTLRCSPRSGDLSVYWYQQSLDQGLQFLIQYYNGEERAKGNILERFSAQQFPDLHSELNLSSLELGDSALYFCASSATGGIEKLFFGSGTQLSVL.